This T cell receptor beta chain comes out of a study of blood T cell repertoires in COVID-19. Turning to the study itself: The samples span acute and convalescent COVID-19 from the United States, Italy and Spain. T cells, B-cell-depleted T cells, or PBMCs provided the cDNA or gDNA that served as material.

Trimming left V 6 bases short and J 3 bases short, with 9 bases between. Germline V CDR1 and CDR2: MDHEN, SYDVKM. The CDR3 is made up of 13 amino acids. On this clone: The same CDR3 is also encoded by other DNA sequences in this sample.

Source study methods: Amplifying reference gene primers gave estimates of nucleated cell counts. Clones were read by immunoSEQ multiplex PCR, and TCRdb kept only the in-frame ones, dropping some. V, J and clone size derive from that table, while D and trimming were established from the DNA sequence. This sample has over 200,000 clones, with about 90% found just once. This clonotype originated in a man between 40 and 49 years old with active or convalescent COVID-19. Material: peripheral blood. The chain has TRBV28 and TRBJ1-5; D not certain. This CDR3 reads CASRYSYNQPQHF. The CDR3 coding sequence is TGTGCCAGCAGATATTCCTACAATCAGCCCCAGCATTTT.